These T cell receptor beta chains were read from a single sample in a study of B cell selection in AIRE deficiency. Profiling relied on immunoSEQ multiplex PCR, and the TCRdb table lists in-frame clones only, not all of them. Among some 24,000 clones listed, 95% to 97% were seen once. The sequenced sample was conventional CD4+ T cells sorted from PBMCs. These receptors all come from a human donor with AIRE deficiency. Each CDR3 is given with its conserved first and last residue. The order of the fields is V gene, J gene, D gene, clone size, CDR3 DNA, CDR3 protein. A D gene is named only where the DNA matches it firmly. Rows may omit the clone size; those that give it use once, few, many or a size class.

v_call: TRBV19
j_call: TRBJ2-3
d_call: -
clone_size: -
cdr3_nt: TGTGCCAGTAGTATGAACAGGGTTTCAGATACGCAGTATTTT
cdr3_aa: CASSMNRVSDTQYF

v_call: TRBV6-5
j_call: TRBJ2-7
d_call: -
clone_size: -
cdr3_nt: TGTGCCAGCATGGGGGGCCTCGGGTACGAGCAGTACTTC
cdr3_aa: CASMGGLGYEQYF

v_call: TRBV5-1
j_call: TRBJ2-3
d_call: -
clone_size: once
cdr3_nt: TGCGCCAGCAGCGTCAGATCTAGCACAGATACGCAGTATTTT
cdr3_aa: CASSVRSSTDTQYF

v_call: TRBV6-1
j_call: TRBJ2-3
d_call: -
clone_size: -
cdr3_nt: TGTGCCAGCAGCTTCGGGGGACTCACAGATACGCAGTATTTT
cdr3_aa: CASSFGGLTDTQYF

v_call: TRBV30
j_call: TRBJ2-1
d_call: -
clone_size: -
cdr3_nt: TGTGCCACGGGAGAGAACTCCTACAATGAGCAGTTCTTC
cdr3_aa: CATGENSYNEQFF

v_call: TRBV7-2
j_call: TRBJ2-6
d_call: TRBD1
clone_size: once
cdr3_nt: TGTGCCAGCAGCGGAGGACAGGGACGGGCCGGGGCCAACGTCCTGACTTTC
cdr3_aa: CASSGGQGRAGANVLTF

v_call: TRBV19
j_call: TRBJ1-1
d_call: -
clone_size: -
cdr3_nt: TGTGCCAGTAGTATAATTTCCTCGGGCTCGTGGAACACTGAAGCTTTCTTT
cdr3_aa: CASSIISSGSWNTEAFF

v_call: TRBV5-8
j_call: TRBJ2-7
d_call: -
clone_size: -
cdr3_nt: TGTGCCAGCAGCTTGGTTGTTCGCAACGAGCAGTACTTC
cdr3_aa: CASSLVVRNEQYF

v_call: TRBV15
j_call: TRBJ1-2
d_call: -
clone_size: -
cdr3_nt: TGTGCCACCAGCAATCGGGACACGGGGTACACCTTC
cdr3_aa: CATSNRDTGYTF

v_call: TRBV7-2
j_call: TRBJ2-3
d_call: -
clone_size: -
cdr3_nt: TGTGCCAGCAGCTGGGGGCCTGCCACAGATACGCAGTATTTT
cdr3_aa: CASSWGPATDTQYF

v_call: TRBV11-1
j_call: TRBJ2-2
d_call: TRBD2
clone_size: -
cdr3_nt: TGTGCCAGCAGGATCGCCAGAGCGGGAGTTACCCCGACCGGGGAGCTGTTTTTT
cdr3_aa: CASRIARAGVTPTGELFF

v_call: TRBV5-5
j_call: TRBJ2-1
d_call: -
clone_size: -
cdr3_nt: TGTGCCAGCAGCTTGGCGGGAGTCTCCTACAATGAGCAGTTCTTC
cdr3_aa: CASSLAGVSYNEQFF

v_call: TRBV5-1
j_call: TRBJ2-7
d_call: -
clone_size: -
cdr3_nt: TGCGCCAGCAGCTCGACAGGAGGGTCCTACGAGCAGTACTTC
cdr3_aa: CASSSTGGSYEQYF

v_call: TRBV28
j_call: TRBJ1-5
d_call: -
clone_size: -
cdr3_nt: TGTGCCAGCAGTTTACAGTCAGGTGGACAGCCCCAGCATTTT
cdr3_aa: CASSLQSGGQPQHF

v_call: TRBV7-3
j_call: TRBJ1-1
d_call: -
clone_size: -
cdr3_nt: TGTGCCAGCAGCTTGGGCCGAAACACTGAAGCTTTCTTT
cdr3_aa: CASSLGRNTEAFF

v_call: TRBV5-1
j_call: TRBJ1-2
d_call: -
clone_size: -
cdr3_nt: TGCGCCAGCAGCTTGGGGAGGGAGGTAGAGGCCTATGGCTACACCTTC
cdr3_aa: CASSLGREVEAYGYTF

v_call: TRBV6-5
j_call: TRBJ2-7
d_call: -
clone_size: -
cdr3_nt: TGTGCCAGCAGTTACGGGGACTCATCCTACGAGCAGTACTTC
cdr3_aa: CASSYGDSSYEQYF

v_call: TRBV5-1
j_call: TRBJ2-3
d_call: -
clone_size: -
cdr3_nt: TGCGCCAGCAGGGGGGCCTATATCACAGATACGCAGTATTTT
cdr3_aa: CASRGAYITDTQYF

v_call: TRBV6-6
j_call: TRBJ2-7
d_call: -
clone_size: -
cdr3_nt: TGTGCCAGCATGTTGGCGGGAACGTCCTACGAGCAGTACTTC
cdr3_aa: CASMLAGTSYEQYF

v_call: TRBV2
j_call: TRBJ1-4
d_call: -
clone_size: -
cdr3_nt: TGTGCCACACAGCGGGGGCCTAATGAAAAACTGTTTTTT
cdr3_aa: CATQRGPNEKLFF

v_call: TRBV11-2
j_call: TRBJ2-7
d_call: -
clone_size: -
cdr3_nt: TGTGCCAGCAGCTTAGGCCAGGGTAGCGAGCAGTACTTC
cdr3_aa: CASSLGQGSEQYF

v_call: TRBV11-3
j_call: TRBJ1-1
d_call: -
clone_size: -
cdr3_nt: TGTGCCAGCAGCTTATTAACGGGGACTGAAGCTTTCTTT
cdr3_aa: CASSLLTGTEAFF